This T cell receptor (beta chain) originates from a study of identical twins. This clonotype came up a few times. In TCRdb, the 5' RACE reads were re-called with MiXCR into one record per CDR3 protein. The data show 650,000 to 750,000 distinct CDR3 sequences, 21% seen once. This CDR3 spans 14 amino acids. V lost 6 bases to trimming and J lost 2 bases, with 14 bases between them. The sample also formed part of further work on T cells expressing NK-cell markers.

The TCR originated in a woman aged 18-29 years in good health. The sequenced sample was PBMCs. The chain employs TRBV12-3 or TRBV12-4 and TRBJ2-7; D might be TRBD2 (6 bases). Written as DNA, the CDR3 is TGTGCCAGCAGAGAGGGACTTCTGGCCTACGAGCAGTACTTC. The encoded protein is CASREGLLAYEQYF.